The clone carrying this T cell receptor beta chain came up many times. The data are from a study of T-cell reconstitution after alpha-beta-depleted transplantation in children. Unique molecular identifiers were built into the TCRbeta library. TCRdb redid the calling of the PCR reads with MiXCR, one entry per CDR3 protein. The sample holds roughly 200,000 distinct CDR3 sequences, approximately 6.8% seen once. Germline CDR1 is DFQATT and CDR2 is SNEGSKA (reference sequence). The CDR3 extends over 14 amino acids. V was clipped by 2 bases and J by 0 bases, with 8 bases between them. The source of this sequence is a human donor who donated a stem cell graft to a child with Wiskott-Aldrich syndrome. V gene TRBV20-1 combines with J gene TRBJ1-3; no clear D. Specimen: PBMCs from the stem cell graft donor, collected from the stem cell graft. The CDR3 loop reads CSARKAVSGNTIYF. CDR3 DNA: TGCAGTGCTAGAAAGGCAGTCTCTGGAAACACCATATATTTT.